This T cell receptor beta chain is from a study of shared clonotypes between healthy human individuals. Turning to the study itself: Donors consisted of two women and a few men between 18 and 49. Study-wide results and limits: Clonotype sharing among donors was expected to depend on sequencing depth.

This clone appeared a single time. What it binds is unknown. V gave up 0 bases and J gave up 2 bases; unmatched junction bases: 4. Germline V gene lookup returns CDR1 LGHNA and CDR2 YSLEER. There are 15 residues in the CDR3. CD45RO-negative cells were positively selected for CCR7, leaving out terminally differentiated effector memory CD45RA+ cells. Profiled with immunoSEQ multiplex PCR; TCRdb holds only in-frame clones, not every one. The sample has some 2 million clones; about 95% are singletons. The chain couples TRBV4-3 to TRBJ2-7; 7 nucleotides agree with TRBD1. Sequenced: naive CD8+ T cells sorted from blood. The sequence was collected from a man between 18 and 35 years old in good health. In nucleotides, the CDR3 is TGCGCCAGCAGCCAAGAAAGCCAGGGGGCCTACGAGCAGTACTTC. Protein sequence: CASSQESQGAYEQYF.